This record looks at one TCR beta chain sequence and its context. The antigen it recognizes is unknown. One junction end does not reproduce the germline sequence, and a read error may be involved. According to the germline V gene, CDR1 reads MDHEN and CDR2 reads SYDVKM. The CDR3 sequence holds 15 residues, the cysteine and phenylalanine included. The only DNA kept is the CDR3, 45 bases in frame from the first base. The entry originates in a study of spatial heterogeneity in lung cancer (dated by TCRdb to about 2019). For the wider study: Beta-chain transcripts were consistently detected in greater numbers than alpha-chain transcripts, which likely reflected higher beta-chain transcript abundance. In the raw uncorrected reads, each unique combination of TCR and UMI appeared more than ten times on average. TCR alpha and beta repertoires were quantitatively compared across multiple tumor regions, matched nontumor lung and blood in non-small cell lung cancer. Nonsynonymous mutation counts, determined by whole-exome sequencing of tumor tissue, were related to TCR repertoire features. Both alpha and beta chains were TCR-sequenced in roughly 200 tumor regions, around 65 matched nontumor lung samples and some 56 PBMC samples obtained at surgery.

What the time point label conveys for this sample: sample taken at primary tumor resection. TCR sequencing used whole RNA extracted from tumor and nontumor lung tissue, or from cryopreserved PBMC samples, without cell sorting. Donors were 72 patients with early-stage, untreated non-small cell lung cancer from the lung TRACERx cohort. Only patients for whom sufficient RNA was available from at least two tumor regions were selected for TCR sequencing. Study-level results and caveats: Additional single-cell paired TCR alpha and beta sequencing was considered necessary to confirm, at a functional level, the hypothesis that regional TCRs recognize regional mutations. Ubiquitous expanded tumor TCRs showed up in blood more often at tumor resection than at routine follow-up.

To prepare the library, 5' RACE was applied. This sample was sequenced with a NextSeq 500. The TCR library protocol attached a unique molecular identifier to each TCR cDNA molecule to allow correction of PCR and sequencing errors. In the source study's methods: TCR identification, UMI-based error correction and CDR3 extraction were performed with Decombinator tools. TCRs above a frequency of 2 per 1,000, corresponding to the top 1% of the tumor frequency distribution, were defined as expanded. Renyi diversity was calculated using the R vegan package after each repertoire was subsampled 100 times to 5,000 TCRs. CDR3 similarity networks were built from amino acid triplet string-kernel similarity, connecting CDR3s with pairwise similarity above 0.82. TCRdb reprocessing: public reads trimmed at Q25 with fastp, clones called with MiXCR, in-frame beta chains kept. Rows are unified per CDR3 protein, each entry keeping the most common DNA and genes. TCRdb's processing, not the study's, gives the V and J calls here. This sample lists 50,000 to 65,000 distinct CDR3 sequences; 8.4% were detected once. The ten largest clones capture more than 13% of the sample.

The clonotype comes from a female donor with early-stage non-small cell lung cancer. The source material was PBMCs, sampled at surgery. The sequence is built from TRBV28 and TRBJ2-2; possibly the D gene is TRBD2, per 5 matching bases. The CDR3 corresponds to CASSLGSANTGELLF. Here is the DNA: TGTGCCAGCAGTCTTGGGTCCGCGAACACCGGGGAGCTGCTTTTT.